The entry below describes one TCR beta chain. Assay used: immunoSEQ multiplex PCR; TCRdb lists only in-frame clones, some missing. The sample lists approximately 160,000 clones, around four fifths occurring once. This specimen belongs to a study of blood T cell repertoires in COVID-19. Sequenced: peripheral blood. The source of this sequence is a human donor in a cohort sampled during active COVID-19.

The CDR3 loop reads CASSVGGGTDTQYF. DNA for the CDR3: TGTGCCAGCAGTGTCGGCGGGGGCACAGATACGCAGTATTTT. This chain links TRBV6-4 with TRBJ2-3, with a tentative D call TRBD2 (6 bases). Trimming left V 4 bases short and J 1 base short, with 9 bases between. CDR1 and CDR2 (germline): MRHNA, SNTAGT. This CDR3 has 14 amino acids.